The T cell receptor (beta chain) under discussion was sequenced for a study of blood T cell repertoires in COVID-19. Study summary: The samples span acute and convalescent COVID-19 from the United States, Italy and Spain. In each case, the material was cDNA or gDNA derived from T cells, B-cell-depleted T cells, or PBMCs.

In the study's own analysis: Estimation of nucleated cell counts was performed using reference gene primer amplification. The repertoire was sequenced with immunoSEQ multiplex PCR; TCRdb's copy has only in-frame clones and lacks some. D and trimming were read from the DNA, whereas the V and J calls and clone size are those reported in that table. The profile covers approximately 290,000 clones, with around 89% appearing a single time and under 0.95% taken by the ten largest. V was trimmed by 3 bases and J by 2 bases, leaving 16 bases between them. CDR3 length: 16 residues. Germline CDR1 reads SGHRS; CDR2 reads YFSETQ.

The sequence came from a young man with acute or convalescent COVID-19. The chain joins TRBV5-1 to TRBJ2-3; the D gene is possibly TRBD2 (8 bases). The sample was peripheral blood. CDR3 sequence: CASSSGGTDLTDTQYF. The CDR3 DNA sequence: TGCGCCAGCAGCTCGGGGGGGACAGATCTCACAGATACGCAGTATTTT.